The T cell receptor (beta chain) under discussion was sequenced for a study of OX40 agonist ivuxolimab in advanced cancers. For the study at large: Administration of intravenous ivuxolimab to patients occurred every 2 weeks at 0.01 to 10 mg/kg.

Profiling relied on immunoSEQ multiplex PCR, and the TCRdb table lists in-frame clones only, not all of them. The top ten hold around 1.5% of the sample, which has tens of thousands of clones, around nine tenths seen once. V shed 5 bases and J 3 bases; nucleotides not matched to a gene: 4. Per the germline V gene, CDR1 is LGHNT and CDR2 is FRNRAP. This CDR3 region has 14 residues. The receptor's source is an adult with an advanced solid tumor such as melanoma, head and neck, liver or kidney cancer. The sequencing here drew on CD4+ or CD8+ T cells sorted from blood, taken in a trial of the OX40 agonist ivuxolimab. V is TRBV12-5 and J is TRBJ2-7; 10 positions agree with TRBD1. The CDR3 loop is CASGPGQGSYEQYF. The CDR3 DNA sequence: TGTGCTAGTGGTCCGGGACAGGGGAGCTACGAGCAGTACTTC.